A single T cell receptor (beta chain) is shown here with its context. Its antigen is not identified. This entry comes from a study of vaccination effects on CD4 cells after COVID-19. Study-wide points: Relatively few convalescent patients took part in the study, which had no early post-infection timepoints.

Within the ViraFEST assay, antigen-specific CD4+ T cells underwent expansion with viral peptide pools prior to sequencing. Upon completion of roughly ten days in culture, CD4+ T cells were isolated. Vaccine administered to participants consisted of two doses of either BNT162b2 or mRNA-1273. V was cut by 5 bases and J by 0 bases, with 13 bases left in between. This CDR3 spans 15 amino acids. CDR1 and CDR2 (germline): MNHNY, SVGAGI (reference sequence). Method: immunoSEQ multiplex PCR; TCRdb's copy keeps in-frame clones and lacks some. In the table there are about 28,000 clones, roughly 80% of which are singletons.

This rearrangement joins TRBV6-6 to TRBJ2-5, with D perhaps being TRBD1 or TRBD2 (5 bases each). The sequences come from CD4+ T cells from PBMCs cultured with HCoV-NL63 spike peptides, collected after COVID-19 vaccination. The receptor comes from a human donor who received a COVID-19 vaccine. CDR3 nucleotides: TGTGCCAGCAGTCCCCACGGGACGGACCAAGAGACCCAGTACTTC. Its protein is CASSPHGTDQETQYF.